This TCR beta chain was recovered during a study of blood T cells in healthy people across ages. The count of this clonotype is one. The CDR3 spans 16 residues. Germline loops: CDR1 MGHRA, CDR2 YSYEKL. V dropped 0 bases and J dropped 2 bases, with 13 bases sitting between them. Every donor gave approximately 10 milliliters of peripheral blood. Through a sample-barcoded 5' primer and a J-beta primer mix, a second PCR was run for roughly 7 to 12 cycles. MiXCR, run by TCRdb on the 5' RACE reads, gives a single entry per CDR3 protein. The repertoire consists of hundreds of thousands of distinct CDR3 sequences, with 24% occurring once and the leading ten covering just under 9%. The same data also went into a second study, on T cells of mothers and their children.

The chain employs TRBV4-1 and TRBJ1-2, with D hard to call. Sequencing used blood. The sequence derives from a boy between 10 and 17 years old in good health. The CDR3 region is CASSQESAPFNYGYTF. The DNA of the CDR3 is TGCGCCAGCAGCCAAGAATCGGCGCCCTTCAACTATGGCTACACCTTC.